Shown below are 26 T cell receptor beta chains from a single sample sequenced in a study of beta chain features in type 1 diabetes. Since all of the isolated RNA was reverse transcribed, expressed TCRB transcripts were what got sequenced. Repertoires were generated with immunoSEQ multiplex PCR, while TCRdb's copy carries only in-frame clones and drops some. The sample holds 10,000 to 15,000 clones, about 42% seen once. The sequenced sample was stem cell memory CD4+ T cells from blood. These receptors were obtained from a young man in good health.

V usage is TRBV11-3 and J usage is TRBJ2-3; 7 bases map to TRBD2. CDR1 is SGHNT and CDR2 is YENEEA in the germline V gene. This CDR3 is built from 13 residues. The J segment lost 0 bases and the V segment lost 6 bases, leaving 0 bases of the junction unmatched. This chain's CDR3 is CASRLASTDTQYF. The CDR3 DNA reads TGTGCCAGCAGACTAGCGAGCACAGATACGCAGTATTTT. Drawing the rest from reference TRBV11-3 and TRBJ2-3, the complete variable domain is EAGVVQSPRYKIIEKKQPVAFWCNPISGHNTLYWYLQNLGQGPELLIRYENEEAVDDSQLPKDRFSAERLKGVDSTLKIQPAELGDSAVYLCASRLASTDTQYFGPGTRLTVL.

This clone has more than one count but fewer than ten. The rearrangement joins TRBV7-9 to TRBJ2-2, with D possibly being TRBD2 (6 bases). Germline V gene sequence: CDR1 SEHNR, CDR2 FQNEAQ (reference sequence). V was trimmed by 5 bases and J by 1 base, leaving 14 bases between them. The CDR3 contains 16 residues. This CDR3 reads CASSAPGTVNTGELFF. CDR3 nucleotide sequence: TGTGCCAGCAGCGCCCCCGGGACTGTGAACACCGGGGAGCTGTTTTTT.

The chain joins TRBV7-8 to TRBJ2-5; no firm D call. V lost 5 bases to trimming and J lost 1 base, with 11 bases between them. From germline, CDR1 is SGHVS and CDR2 FQNEAQ. The CDR3 length is 14 residues. The CDR3 DNA reads as TGTGCCAGCAGCACCCGACAATCCCAAGAGACCCAGTACTTC. Translated: CASSTRQSQETQYF.

The chain uses TRBV5-1 and TRBJ2-7; 15 bases fit TRBD2. The CDR3 is 17 amino acids. Germline CDR1 is SGHRS and CDR2 is YFSETQ. The V and J ends lost 4 bases and 2 bases, in that order; junction bases with no gene match: 7. The DNA for the CDR3 is TGCGCCAGCAGCCAGGGACTAGCGGGGGGCATCGCCTACGAGCAGTACTTC. It codes for CASSQGLAGGIAYEQYF.

This clone has a handful of counts. V usage is TRBV19 and J usage is TRBJ1-4; 7 bases fit TRBD1. This CDR3 contains 16 residues. CDR1 and CDR2 from the germline V gene are LNHDA and SQIVND (reference sequence). V was clipped by 9 bases and J by 7 bases; unmatched bases: 17. CDR3 loop: CASNAPGQNLPEKLFF. CDR3 DNA: TGTGCCAGCAATGCACCGGGACAGAACCTCCCTGAAAAACTGTTTTTT.

In regard to this clone: Additional DNA sequences in this sample encode the identical CDR3. The rearrangement links TRBV28 to TRBJ1-6, with D unclear. This CDR3 is built from 15 residues. Germline loops: CDR1 MDHEN, CDR2 SYDVKM. The germline V and J ends were trimmed by 6 bases and 3 bases, with 12 bases remaining between them. As DNA, the CDR3 is TGTGCCAGCAGAAGGAGGGCTAACTATAATTCACCCCTCCACTTT. This gives the protein CASRRRANYNSPLHF. Supplemented by reference TRBV28 and TRBJ1-6, the full variable domain reads DVKVTQSSRYLVKRTGEKVFLECVQDMDHENMFWYRQDPGLGLRLIYFSYDVKMKEKGDIPEGYSVSREKKERFSLILESASTNQTSMYLCASRRRANYNSPLHFGNGTRLTVT.

There are a few counts of this clone. This rearrangement joins TRBV11-2 to TRBJ2-2; D may be TRBD2 (6 bases). Between the trimmed V and J ends, which lost 1 base and 7 bases, there was a span of 7 bases. Germline V gives CDR1 SGHAT, CDR2 FQNNGV. The CDR3 contains 13 residues. CDR3 loop: CASSLVEGGELFF. In nucleotides, the CDR3 is TGTGCCAGCAGCTTAGTGGAGGGCGGGGAGCTGTTTTTT.

This clone was seen a few times. The chain employs TRBV6-1 and TRBJ2-3; D is undetermined. The V gene lost 6 bases and the J gene lost 0 bases, with 10 bases spanning the gap. CDR3 length equals 14 residues. Germline-derived CDR1 and CDR2 are MNHNS and SASEGT. CDR3: CASRALESTDTQYF. DNA of the CDR3: TGTGCCAGCAGAGCCCTAGAGAGCACAGATACGCAGTATTTT.

The chain joins TRBV5-5 to TRBJ2-2, with D maybe TRBD1 (5 bases). V gave up 4 bases and J gave up 6 bases, with 13 bases separating them. CDR1 is SGHKS, CDR2 YYEKEE, per germline (reference sequence). The CDR3 consists of 14 residues. The CDR3, as DNA: TGTGCCAGCAGCAAACAGGAACGGGCCGGGGAGCTGTTTTTT. This sequence encodes CASSKQERAGELFF.

The chain employs TRBV5-1 and TRBJ2-1, with 10 bases aligning to TRBD2. V was pared by 2 bases and J by 7 bases, with 6 bases of the junction left unmatched. Germline assignment: CDR1 SGHRS and CDR2 YFSETQ. This CDR3 region has 15 residues. In nucleotides, the CDR3 is TGCGCCAGCAGCTTAGCGGGGGGGCCATGGAATGAGCAGTTCTTC. Amino acid sequence: CASSLAGGPWNEQFF.

The chain joins TRBV29-1 to TRBJ1-1; TRBD1 is a possible D gene (6 bases). This CDR3 is 14 amino acids long. V lost 5 bases to trimming and J lost 11 bases, with 24 bases between them. Germline loops: CDR1 SQVTM, CDR2 ANQGSEA. CDR3 in amino acids: CSVLESSQGGGAFF. CDR3 in DNA: TGCAGCGTTCTGGAATCCTCACAGGGAGGGGGGGCTTTCTTT. The entire variable domain, with the rest obtained from reference TRBV29-1 and TRBJ1-1, is as follows: SAVISQKPSRDICQRGTSLTIQCQVDSQVTMMFWYRQQPGQSLTLIATANQGSEATYESGFVIDKFPISRPNLTFSTLTVSNMSPEDSSIYLCSVLESSQGGGAFFGQGTRLTVV.

The V and J genes are TRBV11-2 and TRBJ2-1; maybe TRBD1 (7 bases). The germline V gene has CDR1 SGHAT and CDR2 FQNNGV. The V end lost 8 bases, the J end lost 2 bases, and 19 bases lay between the germline ends. The CDR3 is 16 amino acids. CDR3 in amino acids: CASRTVRGATYNEQFF. The CDR3 nucleotides read TGTGCCAGCCGCACTGTCAGGGGGGCAACCTACAATGAGCAGTTCTTC.

V gene TRBV28 combines with J gene TRBJ1-2, with a weak D call TRBD1 (6 bases). The germline CDR1 and CDR2 sequences are MDHEN and SYDVKM. This CDR3 is built from 15 residues. V gave up 2 bases and J gave up 0 bases, with 10 bases separating them. The CDR3 DNA follows: TGTGCCAGCAGTTTACCTCGACAGGCTAACTATGGCTACACCTTC. Translating it yields CASSLPRQANYGYTF.

The CDR3 region is CASSQVWAGKDNEQFF. The CDR3, as DNA: TGTGCCAGCAGCCAAGTTTGGGCAGGGAAGGACAATGAGCAGTTCTTC. V usage is TRBV14 and J usage is TRBJ2-1; a weak D match, TRBD1 (5 bases). CDR3 length: 16 amino acids. Germline CDR1 SGHDN, CDR2 FVKESK. Trimming shortened V by 1 base and J by 5 bases, and 15 bases separated the two germline ends.

The rearrangement uses TRBV10-3 and TRBJ1-3; D is undetermined. Germline assignment: CDR1 ENHRY and CDR2 SYGVKD. The CDR3 totals 12 residues. V lost 5 bases to trimming and J lost 4 bases, with 6 bases between them. CDR3 protein: CAISLDGNTIYF. CDR3 DNA: TGTGCCATCAGTCTAGACGGAAACACCATATATTTT.

The J gene is TRBJ1-5, the V gene TRBV27, with D possibly TRBD1 on 6 matching bases. There are 14 residues in the CDR3. CDR1 and CDR2 from the germline V gene are MNHEY and SMNVEV (reference sequence). Trimming cost V 6 bases and J 2 bases, with 11 bases left between them. CDR3 bases: TGTGCCAGCAGCCTTACAGGGCGCAATCAGCCCCAGCATTTT. Amino acid sequence: CASSLTGRNQPQHF.

V usage is TRBV9 and J usage is TRBJ2-1; 8 nucleotides agree with TRBD1. The CDR3 has 17 amino acids. Germline V gene sequence: CDR1 SGDLS, CDR2 YYNGEE. Trimming removed 4 bases from V and 0 bases from J; junction bases left unmatched: 9. The CDR3 here is CASSSRTGLISYNEQFF. DNA for the CDR3: TGTGCCAGCAGCTCACGGACAGGGCTTATCTCCTACAATGAGCAGTTCTTC.

V and J are TRBV7-2 and TRBJ1-2, with TRBD1 matching 10 bases. V was clipped by 5 bases and J by 6 bases; unmatched bases: 12. This CDR3 comprises 16 residues. Germline-derived CDR1 and CDR2 are SGHTA and FQGNSA. CDR3 in amino acids: CASSPRQDRGWNGYTF. The CDR3 DNA reads TGTGCCAGCAGCCCACGACAGGACAGGGGGTGGAATGGCTACACCTTC.

A few counts support this clone. V and J are TRBV10-3 and TRBJ2-3, with 8 bases aligning to TRBD2. There are 16 residues in the CDR3. Germline V gives CDR1 ENHRY, CDR2 SYGVKD. The J segment lost 5 bases and the V segment lost 0 bases, leaving 7 bases of the junction unmatched. The CDR3 reads CAISESGAGGKDTQYF. The DNA for the CDR3 is TGTGCCATCAGTGAGTCTGGGGCGGGGGGCAAAGATACGCAGTATTTT.

This chain uses TRBV4-3 with TRBJ2-3, with 9 bases fitting TRBD2. The CDR3 is made up of 15 amino acids. Trimming cost V 2 bases and J 4 bases; bases outside gene matches: 4. Germline-derived CDR1 and CDR2 are LGHNA and YSLEER. CDR3 nucleotides: TGCGCCAGCAGCCAACTAGCGGGGTTTCCAGATACGCAGTATTTT. This encodes CASSQLAGFPDTQYF.

The chain combines TRBV7-9 with TRBJ2-7, with 9 bases fitting TRBD1. Losses at the gene ends were 6 bases for V and 2 bases for J; bases not matched to a gene: 8. This CDR3 has 15 residues. Per the germline V gene, CDR1 is SEHNR and CDR2 is FQNEAQ (reference sequence). The CDR3 region is CASRETGGRTYEQYF. The CDR3 nucleotides are TGTGCCAGCAGAGAAACAGGGGGCCGTACCTACGAGCAGTACTTC.

The V gene is TRBV28, the J gene TRBJ2-5, with D uncertain. The J call is uncertain, as TRBJ2-7 better fits the DNA end. This CDR3 region has 12 residues. From germline, CDR1 is MDHEN and CDR2 SYDVKM. The CDR3 sequence: CASSLRNYEQYF. CDR3 nucleotides: TGTGCCAGCAGTTTAAGGAACTACGAGCAGTACTTC.

V is TRBV7-9 and J is TRBJ2-3; 11 bases are a match to TRBD2. V shed 7 bases and J 0 bases; nucleotides not matched to a gene: 3. The length of the CDR3 is 15 residues. The V gene's germline CDR1 is SEHNR and CDR2 FQNEAQ (reference sequence). The CDR3 here is CASTVAGGSTDTQYF. The CDR3 nucleotides read TGTGCCAGCACAGTAGCGGGGGGGAGCACAGATACGCAGTATTTT.

In this sample, this clone turned up a few times. The V call is TRBV6-5, the J call TRBJ1-2, with D tentatively TRBD1 (6 bases). The CDR3 extends over 15 amino acids. Germline V CDR1 and CDR2: MNHEY, SVGAGI. The ends were cut back, 6 bases at V and 1 base at J, with 15 bases in the middle. As DNA, the CDR3 is TGTGCCAGCAGAAGGACTGAGGGGGTTAACTATGGCTACACCTTC. Translated: CASRRTEGVNYGYTF.

A few counts support this clone. The V call is TRBV2, the J call TRBJ2-2, with D possibly being TRBD2 (5 bases). V shed 3 bases and J shed 5 bases, with 13 bases lying between them. CDR3 size: 15 residues. Germline V gene data show CDR1 as SNHLY and CDR2 as FYNNEI. The CDR3 bases are TGTGCCAGCAGTGACCCCTCGAGGGTTACCGGGGAGCTGTTTTTT. It yields the protein CASSDPSRVTGELFF.

This clone was detected only a few times. The chain combines TRBV30 with TRBJ2-4; TRBD1 matches at 8 bases. The CDR3 runs to 13 residues. The ends lost 3 bases at V and 15 bases at J; junction bases unmatched: 13. Germline CDR1 reads GTSNPN; CDR2 reads SVGIG (reference sequence). CDR3 loop: CAWSPMGTTGVYF. In nucleotides, the CDR3 is TGTGCCTGGAGCCCGATGGGGACGACAGGGGTGTACTTC.